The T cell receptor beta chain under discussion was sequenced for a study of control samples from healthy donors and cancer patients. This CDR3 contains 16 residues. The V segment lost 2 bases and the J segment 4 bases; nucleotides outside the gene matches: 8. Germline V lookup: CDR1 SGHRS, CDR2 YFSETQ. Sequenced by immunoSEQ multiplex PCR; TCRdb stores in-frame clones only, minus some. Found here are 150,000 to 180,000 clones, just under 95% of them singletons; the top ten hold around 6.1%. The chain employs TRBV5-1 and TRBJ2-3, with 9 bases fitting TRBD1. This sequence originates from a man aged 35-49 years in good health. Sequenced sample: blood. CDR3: CASSFPGQGNADTQYF. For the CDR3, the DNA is TGCGCCAGCAGCTTTCCGGGACAGGGTAACGCAGATACGCAGTATTTT.